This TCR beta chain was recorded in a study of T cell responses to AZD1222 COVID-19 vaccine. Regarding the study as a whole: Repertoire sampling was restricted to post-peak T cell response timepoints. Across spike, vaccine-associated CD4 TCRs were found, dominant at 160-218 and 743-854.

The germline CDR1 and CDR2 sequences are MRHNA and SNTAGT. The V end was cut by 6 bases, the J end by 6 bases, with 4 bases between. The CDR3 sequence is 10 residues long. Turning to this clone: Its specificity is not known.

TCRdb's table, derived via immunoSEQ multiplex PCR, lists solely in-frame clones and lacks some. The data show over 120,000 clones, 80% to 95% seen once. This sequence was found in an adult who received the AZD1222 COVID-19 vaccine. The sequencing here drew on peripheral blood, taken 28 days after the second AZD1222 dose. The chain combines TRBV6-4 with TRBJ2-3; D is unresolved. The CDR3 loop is CASRGDTQYF. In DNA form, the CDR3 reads TGTGCCAGCAGGGGGGATACGCAGTATTTT.